What follows are 22 T cell receptor beta chains derived from one specimen sequenced in a study of blood T cell repertoires in COVID-19. Measured with immunoSEQ multiplex PCR; TCRdb has only the in-frame clones, and not every one. The sample gives more than 65,000 clones, more than 75% of which show up once; around 8% is in the top ten. Sequenced: peripheral blood. These receptors were taken from a human donor in a cohort sampled during active COVID-19.

The rearrangement joins TRBV4-2 to TRBJ2-7; weak D call: TRBD2 (5 bases). The germline V gene has CDR1 LGHNA and CDR2 YNFKEQ. CDR3 size: 16 residues. The V and J ends lost 0 bases and 0 bases respectively, with 12 bases between them. CDR3 in DNA: TGTGCCAGCAGCCAAGACGAGGGCCGGAGCTCCTACGAGCAGTACTTC. It encodes CASSQDEGRSSYEQYF.

The rearrangement joins TRBV30 to TRBJ2-7; 11 bases are a match to TRBD1. Germline V CDR1 and CDR2: GTSNPN, SVGIG (reference sequence). CDR3 length: 14 amino acids. Losses at the gene ends were 5 bases for V and 7 bases for J; bases not matched to a gene: 10. This chain's CDR3 is CAWDPGQGDGEQYF. The CDR3 DNA reads as TGTGCCTGGGACCCGGGACAGGGGGACGGGGAGCAGTACTTC. The complete variable domain, with remaining parts taken from reference TRBV30 and TRBJ2-7, reads SQTIHQWPATLVQPVGSPLSLECTVEGTSNPNLYWYRQAAGRGLQLLFYSVGIGQISSEVPQNLSASRPQDRQFILSSKKLLLSDSGFYLCAWDPGQGDGEQYFGPGTRLTVT.

The rearrangement joins TRBV11-2 to TRBJ1-1, with D unclear. V was pared by 1 base and J by 3 bases, with 15 bases between. The germline V gene encodes CDR1 SGHAT and CDR2 FQNNGV. The CDR3 sequence is 16 residues long. CDR3 protein: CASSLGMMGEDTEAFF. The CDR3 DNA follows: TGTGCCAGCAGCTTAGGTATGATGGGCGAAGACACTGAAGCTTTCTTT.

The chain combines TRBV6-1 with TRBJ1-4, with 8 nucleotides matching TRBD1. There are 16 residues in the CDR3. Germline trimming cut 2 bases from V and 4 bases from J; bases unmatched to any gene: 6. Germline V CDR1 and CDR2: MNHNS, SASEGT. The CDR3 DNA follows: TGTGCCAGCAGTGAACTACAGGGGGGGGTTAATGAAAAACTGTTTTTT. This sequence encodes CASSELQGGVNEKLFF.

This clone was counted a few times. This CDR3 reads CAVRQGAAGELFF. For the CDR3, the DNA is TGTGCCGTACGACAGGGGGCGGCCGGGGAGCTGTTTTTT. The chain employs TRBV10-3 and TRBJ2-2; 10 bases fit TRBD1. V lost 11 bases and J lost 6; bases outside the gene matches: 6. This CDR3 has 13 amino acids. Germline V CDR1 and CDR2: ENHRY, SYGVKD.

The chain has TRBV6-5 and TRBJ2-7; 10 bases map to TRBD1. There are 15 residues in the CDR3. Trimming removed 4 bases from V and 4 bases from J; junction bases left unmatched: 7. Germline V CDR1 and CDR2: MNHEY, SVGAGI. For the CDR3, the DNA is TGTGCCAGCAGTTGGGGACAGGGACAGGGGTACGAGCAGTACTTC. Its translation: CASSWGQGQGYEQYF.

The chain has TRBV5-5 and TRBJ1-6; D is unclear. Germline CDR1 reads SGHKS; CDR2 reads YYEKEE (reference sequence). This CDR3 spans 14 amino acids. V gave up 0 bases and J gave up 4 bases, with 5 bases separating them. Written as DNA, the CDR3 is TGTGCCAGCAGCTTGGGACAATATAATTCACCCCTCCACTTT. Protein: CASSLGQYNSPLHF.

Worth noting for this clone: Other DNA variants within this sample encode the same CDR3. V usage is TRBV6-6 and J usage is TRBJ1-1; D is unresolved. Germline assignment: CDR1 MNHNY and CDR2 SVGAGI (reference sequence). V dropped 3 bases and J dropped 1 base, with 6 bases sitting between them. The CDR3 consists of 13 residues. The CDR3 DNA is TGTGCCAGCAGTTATGGGCGGAACACTGAAGCTTTCTTT. Protein: CASSYGRNTEAFF.

The chain recombines TRBV5-1 with TRBJ1-1, with D hard to call. The CDR3 has 15 residues. Germline CDR1 is SGHRS and CDR2 is YFSETQ. Trimming stripped 0 bases from V and 6 bases from J, with 15 bases between. The CDR3 DNA follows: TGCGCCAGCAGCTTGGATTTGCGGGATAGCGCTGAAGCTTTCTTT. This sequence encodes CASSLDLRDSAEAFF.

The J gene is TRBJ2-7, the V gene TRBV27, with 10 bases matching TRBD1. J was trimmed by 6 bases and V by 2 bases; bases with no gene match: 7. The germline gives CDR1 MNHEY, CDR2 SMNVEV (reference sequence). The CDR3 loop spans 15 amino acids. The CDR3 is CASSLKGTGEGEQYF. The CDR3, as DNA: TGTGCCAGCAGTTTAAAGGGGACAGGGGAAGGCGAGCAGTACTTC.

The chain recombines TRBV2 with TRBJ1-3; D ambiguous. V was shortened by 8 bases and J by 11 bases, with 22 bases between the two germline ends. Germline CDR1 is SNHLY and CDR2 is FYNNEI. This CDR3 has 14 amino acids. The CDR3 region is CASPRTGPLGAIYF. CDR3 nucleotide sequence: TGTGCCAGCCCAAGAACGGGCCCCCTGGGAGCCATATATTTT.

The count of this clone is one. The rearrangement uses TRBV11-2 and TRBJ1-1; no reliable D call. V lost 4 bases and J 5 bases, leaving 11 bases between the germline ends. The CDR3 totals 13 residues. Germline assignment: CDR1 SGHAT and CDR2 FQNNGV. CDR3 nucleotides: TGTGCCAGCAGCTCCTTGGGGAGAACTGAAGCTTTCTTT. Translating gives CASSSLGRTEAFF. Looking up the rest from reference TRBV11-2 and TRBJ1-1 gives the full variable domain: EAGVAQSPRYKIIEKRQSVAFWCNPISGHATLYWYQQILGQGPKLLIQFQNNGVVDDSQLPKDRFSAERLKGVDSTLKIQPAKLEDSAVYLCASSSLGRTEAFFGQGTRLTVV.

J is TRBJ1-4 and V is TRBV30; perhaps TRBD1 as D (6 bases). This CDR3 contains 13 residues. The ends were cut back, 2 bases at V and 8 bases at J, with 12 bases in the middle. Germline values: CDR1 GTSNPN, CDR2 SVGIG (reference sequence). CDR3 amino acids: CAWSRKGTEKLFF. The CDR3 nucleotides read TGTGCCTGGAGTAGAAAGGGGACAGAAAAACTGTTTTTT.

This clone occurred once. V gene TRBV5-8 combines with J gene TRBJ1-3; tentative D call: TRBD1 (6 bases). Per the germline V gene, CDR1 is SGHTS and CDR2 is YDEGEE. This CDR3 spans 16 amino acids. V dropped 1 base and J dropped 5 bases, with 16 bases sitting between them. CDR3 in DNA: TGTGCCAGCAGCTTGTATGTAGGACAGCTAAGAAACACCATATATTTT. It encodes CASSLYVGQLRNTIYF.

The V call is TRBV27, the J call TRBJ1-6; tentative D call: TRBD1 (6 bases). CDR1 and CDR2 (germline): MNHEY, SMNVEV (reference sequence). This CDR3 spans 13 amino acids. V shed 8 bases and J shed 7 bases, with 12 bases lying between them. The CDR3: CASGRGRNSPLHF. The CDR3 DNA reads TGTGCCAGCGGCAGGGGTCGGAATTCACCCCTCCACTTT.

The chain recombines TRBV7-6 with TRBJ1-1; D possibly corresponds to TRBD1 (6 bases). The germline CDR1 and CDR2 sequences are SGHVS and FNYEAQ. CDR3 size: 15 residues. V lost 0 bases to trimming and J lost 0 bases, with 8 bases between them. The CDR3 here is CASSLARDMNTEAFF. In nucleotides, the CDR3 is TGTGCCAGCAGCTTAGCCCGGGACATGAACACTGAAGCTTTCTTT.

The table lists this clone with a few counts. The V call is TRBV5-1, the J call TRBJ2-7, with D tentatively TRBD1 (6 bases). Trimming took 0 bases from V and 6 from J, leaving 7 bases between them. The CDR3 is made up of 12 amino acids. Germline assignment: CDR1 SGHRS and CDR2 YFSETQ. The CDR3 is CASSLGGGEQYF. CDR3 coding DNA: TGCGCCAGCAGCTTGGGAGGGGGCGAGCAGTACTTC.

This chain uses TRBV3-1 (or the pseudogene TRBV3-2) with TRBJ1-1; D remains unclear. The V end was cut by 3 bases, the J end by 5 bases, with 10 bases between. The germline V gene has CDR1 LGHDT and CDR2 YNNKEL (reference sequence). This CDR3 has 13 amino acids. The CDR3 loop is CASSHRVQTEAFF. CDR3 in DNA: TGTGCCAGCAGCCATCGGGTGCAAACTGAAGCTTTCTTT.

The chain uses TRBV9 and TRBJ2-7; D might be TRBD1 (6 bases). The V end was cut by 3 bases, the J end by 2 bases, with 15 bases between. Per the germline V gene, CDR1 is SGDLS and CDR2 is YYNGEE. The CDR3 length is 15 residues. DNA for the CDR3: TGTGCCAGCAGCGAGACAGGTGGTCCGACCTACGAGCAGTACTTC. Its translation: CASSETGGPTYEQYF.

This chain joins TRBV9 and TRBJ2-7; 10 positions agree with TRBD2. Germline-derived CDR1 and CDR2 are SGDLS and YYNGEE. The CDR3 is 15 amino acids. V lost 0 bases, J lost 5 bases, and 5 bases stayed unmatched. The CDR3 spells CASSVGTSGNNEQYF. DNA for the CDR3: TGTGCCAGCAGCGTAGGCACTAGCGGGAACAACGAGCAGTACTTC.

The rearrangement joins TRBV4-1 to TRBJ2-7; D is undetermined. This CDR3 is built from 11 residues. Germline assignment: CDR1 MGHRA and CDR2 YSYEKL. V gave up 0 bases and J gave up 7 bases, with 4 bases separating them. The CDR3, as DNA: TGCGCCAGCAGCCAAGATCGGGAGCAGTACTTC. This encodes CASSQDREQYF.

The rearrangement links TRBV12-3 or TRBV12-4 to TRBJ2-1, with 7 bases matching TRBD1. This CDR3 is 13 amino acids long. V trimming: 4 bases; J trimming: 5 bases; junction bases outside the gene matches: 2. The CDR3 protein is CASSYDRDNEQFF. The CDR3 region has the DNA TGTGCCAGCAGTTACGACAGGGACAATGAGCAGTTCTTC.